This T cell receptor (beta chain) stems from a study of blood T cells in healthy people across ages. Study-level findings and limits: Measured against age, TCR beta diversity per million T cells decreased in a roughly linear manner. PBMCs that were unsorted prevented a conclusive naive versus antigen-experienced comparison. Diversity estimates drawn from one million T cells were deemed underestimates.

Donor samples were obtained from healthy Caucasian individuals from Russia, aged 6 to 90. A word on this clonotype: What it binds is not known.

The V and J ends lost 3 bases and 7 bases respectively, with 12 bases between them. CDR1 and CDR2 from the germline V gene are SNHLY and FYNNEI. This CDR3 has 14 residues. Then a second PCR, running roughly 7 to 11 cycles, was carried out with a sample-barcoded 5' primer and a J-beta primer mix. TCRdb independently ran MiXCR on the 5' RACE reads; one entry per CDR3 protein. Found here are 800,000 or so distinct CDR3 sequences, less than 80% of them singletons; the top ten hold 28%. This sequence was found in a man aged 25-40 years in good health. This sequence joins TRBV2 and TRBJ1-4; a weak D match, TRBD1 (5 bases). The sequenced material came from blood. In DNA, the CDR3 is TGTGCCAGCAGTGATGGGGGGATTCGTGAAAAACTGTTTTTT. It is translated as CASSDGGIREKLFF.